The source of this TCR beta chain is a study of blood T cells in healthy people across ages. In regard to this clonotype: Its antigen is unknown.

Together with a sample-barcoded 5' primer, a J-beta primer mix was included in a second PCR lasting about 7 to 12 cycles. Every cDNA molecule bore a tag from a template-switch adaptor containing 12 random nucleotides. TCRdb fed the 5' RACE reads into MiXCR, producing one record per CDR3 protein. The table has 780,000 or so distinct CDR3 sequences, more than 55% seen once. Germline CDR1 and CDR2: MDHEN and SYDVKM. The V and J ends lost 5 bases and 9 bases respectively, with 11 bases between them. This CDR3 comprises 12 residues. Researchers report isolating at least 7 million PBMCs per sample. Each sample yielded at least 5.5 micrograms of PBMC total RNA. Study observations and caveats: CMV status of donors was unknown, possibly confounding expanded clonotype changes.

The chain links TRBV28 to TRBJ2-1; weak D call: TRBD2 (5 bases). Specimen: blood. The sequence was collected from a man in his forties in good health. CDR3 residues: CASSLSGSEQFF. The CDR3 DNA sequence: TGTGCCAGCAGTCTCAGCGGTTCTGAGCAGTTCTTC.